This T cell receptor (beta chain) was observed in a study of cytomegalovirus exposure and HLA in healthy donors. The PCR made use of 60 Vbeta and 13 Jbeta primers. Only in-frame clones appear in the TCRdb table, and some are missing; sequencing was by immunoSEQ multiplex PCR. The table has some 150,000 clones, roughly 80% seen once. The J segment lost 1 base and the V segment lost 4 bases, leaving 5 bases of the junction unmatched. The CDR3 is 14 residues long. Per the germline V gene, CDR1 is SGHNT and CDR2 is YYREEE (reference sequence). This TCR was sampled from a woman aged 40 to 50 in good health and CMV-seropositive. The sequenced material came from PBMCs. This chain joins TRBV5-4 and TRBJ2-7, with TRBD1 matching 7 bases. The CDR3: CASSVQGVSYEQYF. The CDR3 DNA follows: TGTGCCAGCAGCGTGCAGGGGGTATCCTACGAGCAGTACTTC.